This T cell receptor (beta chain) was sequenced for a study of blood T cells in healthy people across ages. Per-sample PBMC isolation yielded at least 6.5 million cells. Concerning this clonotype: Its cognate antigen is unknown.

Trimming cost V 0 bases and J 5 bases, with 17 bases left between them. From germline, CDR1 is SGHRS and CDR2 YFSETQ. The CDR3 contains 16 residues. Combining a sample-barcoded 5' primer with a J-beta primer mix, a second PCR ran for roughly 7 to 12 cycles. TCRdb re-called the 5' RACE reads with MiXCR, one entry per CDR3 protein. Of 1.5 million to 1.8 million distinct CDR3 sequences in the sample, about 45% were seen once. General observations from the study: The CMV status of each donor remained undetermined, and this could have confounded shifts in expanded clonotypes.

The chain carries TRBV5-1 and TRBJ1-1; tentative D call: TRBD1 (6 bases). Sequencing was done on a sample of blood. The TCR originated in a woman aged 18-30 years in good health. CDR3 in DNA: TGCGCCAGCAGCTTGGCCGGGGGGGCTGTGATTACTGAAGCTTTCTTT. Protein: CASSLAGGAVITEAFF.